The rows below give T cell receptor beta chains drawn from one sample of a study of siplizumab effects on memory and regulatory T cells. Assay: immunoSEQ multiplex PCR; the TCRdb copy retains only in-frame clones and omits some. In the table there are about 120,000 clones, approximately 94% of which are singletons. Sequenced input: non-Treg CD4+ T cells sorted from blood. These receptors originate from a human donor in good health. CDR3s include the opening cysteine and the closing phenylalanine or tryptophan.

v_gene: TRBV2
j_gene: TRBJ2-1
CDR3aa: CASTGPVVASYNEQFF

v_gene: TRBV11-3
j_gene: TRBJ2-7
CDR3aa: CASSPEGGTYEQYF

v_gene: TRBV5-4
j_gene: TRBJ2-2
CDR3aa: CASSLGRRNTGELFF

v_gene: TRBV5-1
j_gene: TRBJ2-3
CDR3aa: CASSLSTGFTDTQYF

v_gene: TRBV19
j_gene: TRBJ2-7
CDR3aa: CASSINGGGYEQYF

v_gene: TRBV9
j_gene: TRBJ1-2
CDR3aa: CASSPRPGGYYGYTF

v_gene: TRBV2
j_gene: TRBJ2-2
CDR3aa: CASRARGSNTGELFF

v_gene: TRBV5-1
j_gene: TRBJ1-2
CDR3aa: CASSNTVSNYGYTF

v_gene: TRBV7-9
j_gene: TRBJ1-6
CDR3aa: CASSLGAADPYNSPLHF

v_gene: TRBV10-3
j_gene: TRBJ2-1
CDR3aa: CAISWAGLSYNEQFF

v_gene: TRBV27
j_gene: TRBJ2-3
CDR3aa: CASSLWWERNTDTQYF

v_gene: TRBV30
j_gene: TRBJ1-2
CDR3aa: CAWSVGRRDGYTF

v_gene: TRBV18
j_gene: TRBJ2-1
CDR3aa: CASSSRPNEQFF

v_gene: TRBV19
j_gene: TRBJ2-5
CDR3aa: CASSTQRGPQETQYF

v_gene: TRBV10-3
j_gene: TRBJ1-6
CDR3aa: CAISESGLGSPLHF